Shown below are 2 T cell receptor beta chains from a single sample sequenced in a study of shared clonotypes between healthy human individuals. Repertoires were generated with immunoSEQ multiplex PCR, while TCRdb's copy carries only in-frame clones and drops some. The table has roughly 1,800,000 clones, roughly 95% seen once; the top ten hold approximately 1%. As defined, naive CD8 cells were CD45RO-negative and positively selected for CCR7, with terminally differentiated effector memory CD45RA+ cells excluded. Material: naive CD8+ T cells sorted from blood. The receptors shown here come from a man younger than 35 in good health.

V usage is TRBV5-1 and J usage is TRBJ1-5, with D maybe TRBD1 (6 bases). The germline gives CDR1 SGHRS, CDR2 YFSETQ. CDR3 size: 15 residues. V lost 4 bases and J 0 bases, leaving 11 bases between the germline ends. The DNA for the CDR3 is TGCGCCAGCAGCCCAGGGGAATATAGCAATCAGCCCCAGCATTTT. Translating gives CASSPGEYSNQPQHF.

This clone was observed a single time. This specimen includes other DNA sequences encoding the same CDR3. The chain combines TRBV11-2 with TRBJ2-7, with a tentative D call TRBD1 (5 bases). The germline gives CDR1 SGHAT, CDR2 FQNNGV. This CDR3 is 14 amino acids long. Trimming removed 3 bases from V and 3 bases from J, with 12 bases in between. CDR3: CASSLDGQGYEQYF. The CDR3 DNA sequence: TGTGCCAGCAGCTTGGACGGGCAGGGCTACGAGCAGTACTTC.